These 26 T cell receptor beta chains came from one sample sequenced in a study of CD8+ T cells in alopecia areata. The treatment: oral pan-JAK inhibitor, 5-10 mg twice daily. cDNA reverse transcribed from extracted RNA served as the sequencing template. Measured with immunoSEQ multiplex PCR; TCRdb has only the in-frame clones, and not every one. This sample has about 300,000 clones, with 58% found just once. Specimen: CD4+ T cells sorted from blood, collected at week 24, from a patient treated with tofacitinib. The origin of the receptors is a human donor with alopecia areata.

V is TRBV5-1 and J is TRBJ2-5, with D possibly being TRBD1 (6 bases). Trimming stripped 4 bases from V and 2 bases from J, with 15 bases between. Per the germline V gene, CDR1 is SGHRS and CDR2 is YFSETQ. This CDR3 contains 15 residues. The CDR3 DNA reads as TGCGCCAGCAGCGCCCCGGGACACAGGCAAGAGACCCAGTACTTC. It yields the protein CASSAPGHRQETQYF. Supplemented by reference TRBV5-1 and TRBJ2-5, the full variable domain reads KAGVTQTPRYLIKTRGQQVTLSCSPISGHRSVSWYQQTPGQGLQFLFEYFSETQRNKGNFPGRFSGRQFSNSRSEMNVSTLELGDSALYLCASSAPGHRQETQYFGPGTRLLVL.

The chain couples TRBV29-1 to TRBJ1-1; D remains unclear. The CDR3 is made up of 13 amino acids. The germline V gene encodes CDR1 SQVTM and CDR2 ANQGSEA. V was shortened by 7 bases and J by 0 bases, with 12 bases between the two germline ends. CDR3 sequence (DNA): TGCAGCGCCGGAAGGCATGTGAACACTGAAGCTTTCTTT. This translates into CSAGRHVNTEAFF.

This chain connects TRBV30 to TRBJ2-1; D is possibly TRBD2 (7 bases). The CDR3 runs 14 residues. Germline V gives CDR1 GTSNPN, CDR2 SVGIG (reference sequence). With 1 base removed from V and 8 bases from J, the gap between germline ends came to 15 bases. The CDR3 nucleotides are TGTGCCTGGAGTGGAGGGGGGACTATGCATGAGCAGTTCTTC. It translates to CAWSGGGTMHEQFF.

The chain links TRBV14 to TRBJ1-5; the D gene is possibly TRBD1 (6 bases). V lost 4 bases, J lost 9 bases, and 16 bases lay in between. The CDR3 loop spans 14 amino acids. Germline V gene sequence: CDR1 SGHDN, CDR2 FVKESK. The CDR3 loop is CASSLTGSRGPQHF. In DNA, the CDR3 is TGTGCCAGCAGCCTAACAGGGTCGAGGGGGCCCCAGCATTTT.

The chain couples TRBV25-1 to TRBJ1-6; TRBD1 matches at 8 bases. The CDR3 is 16 amino acids. J gave up 10 bases and V 2 bases, and 10 bases lay outside the gene matches. The germline CDR1 and CDR2 sequences are MGHDK and SYGVNS. The CDR3 loop reads CASSEGAGGFGSPLHF. The CDR3 nucleotides are TGTGCCAGCAGTGAAGGGGCAGGGGGCTTTGGATCACCCCTCCACTTT.

V usage is TRBV7-9 and J usage is TRBJ2-6; possible D gene TRBD1, 6 bases. Between the trimmed V and J ends, which lost 5 bases and 3 bases, there was a span of 14 bases. CDR3 length equals 16 residues. Germline values: CDR1 SEHNR, CDR2 FQNEAQ (reference sequence). The CDR3 sequence: CASSTNRVRGANVLTF. The CDR3 DNA follows: TGTGCCAGCAGCACCAACAGGGTCCGTGGGGCCAACGTCCTGACTTTC.

The CDR3 DNA reads TGCGCCAGCCACCGGGGCACAGATACGCAGTATTTT. It specifies CASHRGTDTQYF. The gene calls are TRBV5-1 and TRBJ2-3; D remains unclear. The CDR3 sequence is 12 residues long. CDR1 is SGHRS and CDR2 is YFSETQ in the germline V gene. V lost 7 bases and J lost 1, with 7 bases in between.

This chain joins TRBV5-4 and TRBJ2-5, with D possibly TRBD2 on 6 matching bases. The CDR3 spans 15 residues. V was cut by 7 bases and J by 2 bases, with 18 bases left in between. Germline CDR1 reads SGHNT; CDR2 reads YYREEE (reference sequence). The CDR3 spells CASGPTLGGQETQYF. The CDR3 DNA is TGTGCCAGCGGCCCTACTCTAGGAGGGCAAGAGACCCAGTACTTC.

The chain carries TRBV4-3 and TRBJ2-3; D remains unclear. V lost 0 bases, J lost 8 bases, and 9 bases lay in between. In germline, CDR1 is LGHNA, CDR2 YSLEER. This CDR3 has 13 residues. For the CDR3, the DNA is TGCGCCAGCAGCCAAGATGCGGCAGGTACGCAGTATTTT. It specifies CASSQDAAGTQYF.

This clone came up a few times. V gene TRBV15 combines with J gene TRBJ2-1; D is tentatively TRBD1 or TRBD2 (5 bases each). CDR1 and CDR2 from the germline V gene are LNHNV and YYDKDF (reference sequence). The CDR3 sequence is 14 residues long. With 1 base removed from V and 5 bases from J, the gap between germline ends came to 9 bases. CDR3: CATSRVGTHNEQFF. The DNA of the CDR3 is TGTGCCACCAGCAGAGTGGGGACCCACAATGAGCAGTTCTTC.

This clone has only a few counts. The chain links TRBV9 to TRBJ2-1, with 12 bases aligning to TRBD2. The V and J ends lost 0 bases and 12 bases, in that order; junction bases with no gene match: 4. Per germline, CDR1 SGDLS and CDR2 YYNGEE. The length of the CDR3 is 14 residues. Here the CDR3 DNA reads TGTGCCAGCAGCGTAGCTACGACTAGCGGGGGGCAGTTCTTC. Translating gives CASSVATTSGGQFF.

This chain uses TRBV15 with TRBJ2-7; a possible D gene is TRBD1 (6 bases). The CDR3 contains 14 residues. Germline CDR1 and CDR2: LNHNV and YYDKDF (reference sequence). V lost 1 base to trimming and J lost 1 base, with 8 bases between them. CDR3 nucleotide sequence: TGTGCCACCAGCAGAGGAGGACAGTCCTACGAGCAGTACTTC. Its translation: CATSRGGQSYEQYF.

The chain couples TRBV7-2 to TRBJ2-3; D call uncertain. CDR1 and CDR2 (germline): SGHTA, FQGNSA. The CDR3 has 16 residues. Trimming cost V 1 base and J 1 base, with 12 bases left between them. CDR3 sequence: CASSLDQAPGTDTQYF. The CDR3 DNA is TGTGCCAGCAGCTTAGATCAGGCCCCTGGCACAGATACGCAGTATTTT.

The chain employs TRBV10-3 and TRBJ2-3; D is unresolved. Germline CDR1 ENHRY, CDR2 SYGVKD. The germline V and J ends were trimmed by 10 bases and 2 bases, with 13 bases remaining between them. This CDR3 has 13 residues. The CDR3 spells CATAPANTDTQYF. As DNA, the CDR3 is TGTGCCACCGCACCTGCAAACACAGATACGCAGTATTTT.

The chain uses TRBV2 and TRBJ2-7; D unclear. The CDR3 is 14 amino acids. Germline V gene data show CDR1 as SNHLY and CDR2 as FYNNEI. The V and J ends lost 2 bases and 5 bases respectively, with 13 bases between them. The CDR3 nucleotides read TGTGCCAGCAGTGAACCGAATTGGATCGACGAGCAGTACTTC. This translates into CASSEPNWIDEQYF.

The V gene is TRBV30, the J gene TRBJ2-1; 8 nucleotides align to TRBD2. Trimming took 1 base from V and 1 from J; bases not matched to a gene: 18. The CDR3 runs to 20 residues. Germline lookup yields CDR1 GTSNPN and CDR2 SVGIG (reference sequence). CDR3 nucleotide sequence: TGTGCCTGGAGTGGATATGCTGGTAGCGGGACGGGGCGTTCCTACAATGAGCAGTTCTTC. Amino acid sequence: CAWSGYAGSGTGRSYNEQFF. Variable domain in full (rest from reference TRBV30 and TRBJ2-1): SQTIHQWPATLVQPVGSPLSLECTVEGTSNPNLYWYRQAAGRGLQLLFYSVGIGQISSEVPQNLSASRPQDRQFILSSKKLLLSDSGFYLCAWSGYAGSGTGRSYNEQFFGPGTRLTVL.

The chain joins TRBV28 to TRBJ1-4; 8 bases are shared with TRBD1. There are 15 residues in the CDR3. V lost 5 bases, J lost 10 bases, and 12 bases stayed unmatched. In germline, CDR1 is MDHEN, CDR2 SYDVKM. CDR3 nucleotide sequence: TGTGCCAGCAGTCCTACCAGGGGGCGGGTAGCAAAACTGTTTTTT. Its translation: CASSPTRGRVAKLFF.

The CDR3 sequence: CASSRNGADNQPQHF. Here the CDR3 DNA reads TGTGCCAGCAGCCGGAACGGGGCAGATAATCAGCCCCAGCATTTT. This sequence joins TRBV6-1 and TRBJ1-5; TRBD1 is a possible D gene (5 bases). Trimming removed 6 bases from V and 4 bases from J, with 16 bases in between. This CDR3 has 15 residues. CDR1 is MNHNS and CDR2 is SASEGT in the germline V gene.

The CDR3 DNA reads as TGTGCCAGCAGCTCACCCAGTGATACGAACACTGAAGCTTTCTTT. This translates into CASSSPSDTNTEAFF. J is TRBJ1-1 and V is TRBV5-4, with unresolved D. CDR3 length: 15 amino acids. CDR1 and CDR2 (germline): SGHNT, YYREEE (reference sequence). V lost 3 bases and J lost 1, with 13 bases in between.

The J gene is TRBJ1-2, the V gene TRBV6-5; D is undetermined. Germline CDR1 is MNHEY and CDR2 is SVGAGI. The CDR3 runs to 13 residues. The V gene lost 6 bases and the J gene lost 8 bases, with 16 bases spanning the gap. In DNA form, the CDR3 reads TGTGCCAGCAGGTTAGACCCACGCGGCGGCTACACCTTC. Protein sequence: CASRLDPRGGYTF.

The chain recombines TRBV29-1 with TRBJ2-7; 10 bases fit TRBD1. V trimming: 3 bases; J trimming: 4 bases; junction bases outside the gene matches: 9. This CDR3 has 15 amino acids. Germline V gene lookup returns CDR1 SQVTM and CDR2 ANQGSEA. CDR3 sequence (DNA): TGCAGCGTTGATTCATCAGGACAGGGGGGTTACGAGCAGTACTTC. Residues: CSVDSSGQGGYEQYF.

This clone has only a few counts. This chain joins TRBV4-3 and TRBJ2-3; 10 positions agree with TRBD2. J gave up 6 bases and V 1 base, and 4 bases lay outside the gene matches. The CDR3 is 15 amino acids. Germline loops: CDR1 LGHNA, CDR2 YSLEER. This CDR3 reads CASSQALAGGDTQYF. DNA of the CDR3: TGCGCCAGCAGCCAAGCGTTAGCGGGGGGTGATACGCAGTATTTT.

V gene TRBV29-1 combines with J gene TRBJ1-1; 7 bases are shared with TRBD1. V dropped 6 bases and J dropped 3; count of bases not matched to a gene: 10. Germline V CDR1 and CDR2: SQVTM, ANQGSEA. This CDR3 has 14 residues. As DNA, the CDR3 is TGCAGCGTGAAGGGACAGCTAGGAGACACTGAAGCTTTCTTT. The encoded protein is CSVKGQLGDTEAFF.

This clone showed up just a few times. The genes are TRBV29-1 and TRBJ2-7; D is perhaps TRBD1 (6 bases). Trimming cost V 3 bases and J 2 bases, with 14 bases left between them. This CDR3 spans 14 amino acids. Germline V gives CDR1 SQVTM, CDR2 ANQGSEA. This chain's CDR3 is CSVELRTDPYEQYF. DNA of the CDR3: TGCAGCGTTGAGCTTAGGACAGACCCCTACGAGCAGTACTTC.

This clone was seen a handful of times. This rearrangement joins TRBV9 to TRBJ2-3, with D uncertain. Looked up from germline, CDR1 is SGDLS and CDR2 is YYNGEE. Trimming shortened V by 10 bases and J by 5 bases, and 11 bases separated the two germline ends. This CDR3 comprises 11 residues. For the CDR3, the DNA is TGTGCCTCGGGTAGGGAAGATACGCAGTATTTT. Translation: CASGREDTQYF. The full variable domain, in which reference TRBV9 and TRBJ2-3 provide the parts outside the CDR3, is DSGVTQTPKHLITATGQRVTLRCSPRSGDLSVYWYQQSLDQGLQFLIQYYNGEERAKGNILERFSAQQFPDLHSELNLSSLELGDSALYFCASGREDTQYFGPGTRLTVL.

This clone was observed once. The rearrangement uses TRBV27 and TRBJ1-2; 7 bases map to TRBD1. This CDR3 has 14 amino acids. With V trimmed by 6 bases and J by 7 bases, 11 bases remained unmatched. Germline V lookup: CDR1 MNHEY, CDR2 SMNVEV (reference sequence). CDR3 nucleotides: TGTGCCAGCAGGGCCATCGACAGGGAAGGTGGCTACACCTTC. Translation: CASRAIDREGGYTF.